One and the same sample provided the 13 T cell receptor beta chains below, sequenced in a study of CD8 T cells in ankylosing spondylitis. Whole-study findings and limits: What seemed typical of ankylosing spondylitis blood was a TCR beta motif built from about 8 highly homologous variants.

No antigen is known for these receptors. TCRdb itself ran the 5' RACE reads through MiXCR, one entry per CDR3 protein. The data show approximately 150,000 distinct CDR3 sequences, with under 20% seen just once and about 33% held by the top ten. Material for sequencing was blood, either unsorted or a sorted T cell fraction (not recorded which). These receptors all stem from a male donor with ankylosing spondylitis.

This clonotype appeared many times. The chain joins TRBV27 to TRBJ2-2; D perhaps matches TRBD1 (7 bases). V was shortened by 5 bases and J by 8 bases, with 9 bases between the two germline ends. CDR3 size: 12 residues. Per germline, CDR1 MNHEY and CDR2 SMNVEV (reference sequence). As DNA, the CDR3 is TGTGCCAGCAGTCCAGGGGGGGGGGAGCTGTTTTTT. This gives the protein CASSPGGGELFF.

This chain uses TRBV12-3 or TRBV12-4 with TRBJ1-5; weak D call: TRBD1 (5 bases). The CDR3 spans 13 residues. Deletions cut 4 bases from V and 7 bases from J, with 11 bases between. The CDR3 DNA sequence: TGTGCCAGCAGTTATGGGACGCCGCAGCCCCAGCATTTT. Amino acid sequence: CASSYGTPQPQHF.

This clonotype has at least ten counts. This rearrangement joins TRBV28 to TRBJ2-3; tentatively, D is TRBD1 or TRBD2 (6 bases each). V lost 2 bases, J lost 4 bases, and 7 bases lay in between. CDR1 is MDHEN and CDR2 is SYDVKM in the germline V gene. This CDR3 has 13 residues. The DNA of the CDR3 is TGTGCCAGCAGTTTAAGGGGGGCAGATACGCAGTATTTT. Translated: CASSLRGADTQYF.

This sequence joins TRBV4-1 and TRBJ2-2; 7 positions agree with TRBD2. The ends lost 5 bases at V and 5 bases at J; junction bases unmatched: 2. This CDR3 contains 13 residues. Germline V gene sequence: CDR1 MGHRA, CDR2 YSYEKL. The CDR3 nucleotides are TGCGCCAGCAGCGCCGGGGGGACCGGGGAGCTGTTTTTT. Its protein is CASSAGGTGELFF.

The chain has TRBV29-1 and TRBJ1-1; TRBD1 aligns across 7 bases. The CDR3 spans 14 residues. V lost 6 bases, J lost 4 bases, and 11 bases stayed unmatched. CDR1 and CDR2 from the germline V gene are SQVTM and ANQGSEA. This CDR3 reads CSVDRDRASTEAFF. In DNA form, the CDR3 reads TGCAGCGTCGACCGGGACAGAGCTTCCACTGAAGCTTTCTTT.

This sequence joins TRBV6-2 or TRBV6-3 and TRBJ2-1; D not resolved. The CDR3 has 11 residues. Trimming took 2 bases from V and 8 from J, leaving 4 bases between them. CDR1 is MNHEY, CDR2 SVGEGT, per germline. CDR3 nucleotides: TGTGCCAGCAGTTACCCTCATGAGCAGTTCTTC. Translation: CASSYPHEQFF.

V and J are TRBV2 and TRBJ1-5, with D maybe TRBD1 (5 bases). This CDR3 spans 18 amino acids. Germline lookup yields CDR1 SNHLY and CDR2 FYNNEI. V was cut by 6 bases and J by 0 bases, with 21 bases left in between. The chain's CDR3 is CASSGSDSGYYSNQPQHF. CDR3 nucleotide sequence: TGTGCCAGCAGCGGCAGCGACAGCGGGTACTATAGCAATCAGCCCCAGCATTTT. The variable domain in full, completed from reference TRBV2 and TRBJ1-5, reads EPEVTQTPSHQVTQMGQEVILRCVPISNHLYFYWYRQILGQKVEFLVSFYNNEISEKSEIFDDQFSVERPDGSNFTLKIRSTKLEDSAMYFCASSGSDSGYYSNQPQHFGDGTRLSIL.

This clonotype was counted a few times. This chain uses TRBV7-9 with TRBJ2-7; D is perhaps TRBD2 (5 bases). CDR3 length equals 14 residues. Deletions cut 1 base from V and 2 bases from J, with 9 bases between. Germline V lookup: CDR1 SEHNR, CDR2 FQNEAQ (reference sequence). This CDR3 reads CASSLVERTYEQYF. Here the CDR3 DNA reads TGTGCCAGCAGCTTAGTGGAGCGGACCTACGAGCAGTACTTC.

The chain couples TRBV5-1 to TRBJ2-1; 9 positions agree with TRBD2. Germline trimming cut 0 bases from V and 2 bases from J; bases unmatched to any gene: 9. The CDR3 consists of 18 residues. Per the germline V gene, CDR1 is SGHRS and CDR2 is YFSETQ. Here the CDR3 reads CASSLEVLASGTYNEQFF. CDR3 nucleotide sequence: TGCGCCAGCAGCTTGGAAGTTTTGGCTAGCGGGACCTACAATGAGCAGTTCTTC. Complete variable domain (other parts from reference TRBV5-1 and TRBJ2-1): KAGVTQTPRYLIKTRGQQVTLSCSPISGHRSVSWYQQTPGQGLQFLFEYFSETQRNKGNFPGRFSGRQFSNSRSEMNVSTLELGDSALYLCASSLEVLASGTYNEQFFGPGTRLTVL.

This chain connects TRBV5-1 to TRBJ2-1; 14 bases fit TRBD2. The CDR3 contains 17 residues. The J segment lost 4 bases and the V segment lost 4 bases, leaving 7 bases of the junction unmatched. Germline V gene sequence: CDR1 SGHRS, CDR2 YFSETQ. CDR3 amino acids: CASSVGTSGSSYNEQFF. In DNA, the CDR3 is TGCGCCAGCAGCGTAGGGACTAGCGGGAGTAGTTACAATGAGCAGTTCTTC.

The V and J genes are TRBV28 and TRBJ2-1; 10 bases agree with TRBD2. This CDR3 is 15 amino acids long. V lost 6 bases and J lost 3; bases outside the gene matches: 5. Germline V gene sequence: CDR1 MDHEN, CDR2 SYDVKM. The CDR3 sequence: CASRSLAGVYNEQFF. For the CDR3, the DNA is TGTGCCAGCAGGAGTCTAGCGGGAGTCTACAATGAGCAGTTCTTC.

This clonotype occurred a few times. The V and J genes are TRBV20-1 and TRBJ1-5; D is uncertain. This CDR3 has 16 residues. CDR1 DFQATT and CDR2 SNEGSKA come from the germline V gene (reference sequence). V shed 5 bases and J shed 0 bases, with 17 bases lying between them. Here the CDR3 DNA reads TGCAGTGCTGTCCTTAAGGAGAGGGATAGCAATCAGCCCCAGCATTTT. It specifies CSAVLKERDSNQPQHF.

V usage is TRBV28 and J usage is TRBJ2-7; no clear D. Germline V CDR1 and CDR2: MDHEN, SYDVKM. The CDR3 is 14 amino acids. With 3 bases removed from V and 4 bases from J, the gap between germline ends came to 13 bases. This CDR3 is CASSFAEFRYEQYF. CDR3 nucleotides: TGTGCCAGCAGTTTCGCGGAGTTCAGATACGAGCAGTACTTC.